The 14 T cell receptor beta chains reported below all come from one sample, sequenced in a study of immune evolution from preneoplasia to lung adenocarcinoma. Generated by immunoSEQ multiplex PCR, the TCRdb table keeps only in-frame clones and is missing some. The sample consists of fewer than 2,000 clones, about 88% of them appearing once. Input material: FFPE tissue from an adenomatous hyperplasia lung lesion. This sample's subset: atypical adenomatous hyperplasia (AAH), lung preneoplasia. Receptors originate from a donor aged 70 or over with lung adenocarcinoma.

The chain uses TRBV18 and TRBJ1-5; D gene uncertain. The germline V gene has CDR1 KGHSH and CDR2 LQKENI. Trimming took 1 base from V and 6 from J, leaving 13 bases between them. The CDR3 has 15 amino acids. The chain's CDR3 is CASSPLPGVGQPQHF. The CDR3 DNA is TGTGCCAGCTCACCACTCCCCGGGGTAGGTCAGCCCCAGCATTTT. The entire variable domain, with the rest obtained from reference TRBV18 and TRBJ1-5, is as follows: NAGVMQNPRHLVRRRGQEARLRCSPMKGHSHVYWYRQLPEEGLKFMVYLQKENIIDESGMPKERFSAEFPKEGPSILRIQQVVRGDSAAYFCASSPLPGVGQPQHFGDGTRLSIL.

J is TRBJ1-3 and V is TRBV28; 11 bases agree with TRBD1. The junction had 12 bases not matched to a gene; V was cut back by 2 bases and J by 0 bases. CDR1 is MDHEN and CDR2 is SYDVKM in the germline V gene. The CDR3 is made up of 20 amino acids. The DNA of the CDR3 is TGTGCCAGCAGTTTAGAGGGACAGGGGGATTCCGACCTCTCTGGAAACACCATATATTTT. Translation: CASSLEGQGDSDLSGNTIYF.

V is TRBV7-2 and J is TRBJ1-1, with D hard to call. The V gene's germline CDR1 is SGHTA and CDR2 FQGNSA. The CDR3 totals 13 residues. V lost 1 base and J lost 2, with 5 bases in between. CDR3 DNA: TGTGCCAGCAGCTTAGTATTTAACACTGAAGCTTTCTTT. It codes for CASSLVFNTEAFF.

Notes on this clone: Its ends do not fully match the called genes, so a read error is possible. This rearrangement joins TRBV6-1 to TRBJ2-7, with 14 bases that match TRBD2. This CDR3 has 15 residues. Germline V gene data show CDR1 as MNHNS and CDR2 as SASEGT. The CDR3 DNA follows: TGTACCAGCAGTGGGGGACTAGCGGGAGCGTACGAGCAGTACTTC. It translates to CTSSGGLAGAYEQYF.

The V call is TRBV4-3, the J call TRBJ2-7; 9 bases match TRBD2. The CDR3 covers 15 residues. The V segment lost 3 bases and the J segment 4 bases; nucleotides outside the gene matches: 7. In germline, CDR1 is LGHNA, CDR2 YSLEER. CDR3 in amino acids: CASSQGLAGIYEQYF. The CDR3, as DNA: TGCGCCAGCAGCCAGGGGCTAGCGGGAATTTACGAGCAGTACTTC.

This chain connects TRBV30 to TRBJ2-5, with D unclear. The DNA end is a closer match to TRBJ2-7, so the J assignment may be wrong. Germline CDR1 reads GTSNPN; CDR2 reads SVGIG (reference sequence). The CDR3 runs 12 residues. The CDR3 region is CAWIGPTYEQYF. In nucleotides, the CDR3 is TGTGCCTGGATAGGGCCCACCTACGAGCAGTACTTC.

The chain employs TRBV7-9 and TRBJ2-7; 8 positions match TRBD1. The CDR3 runs 14 residues. Germline trimming cut 5 bases from V and 2 bases from J; bases unmatched to any gene: 5. Germline V gene sequence: CDR1 SEHNR, CDR2 FQNEAQ (reference sequence). CDR3 DNA sequence: TGTGCCAGCAGCGCCCCAGGGGGCGCCTACGAGCAGTACTTC. This sequence encodes CASSAPGGAYEQYF.

The chain uses TRBV28 and TRBJ2-7; D is unclear. The V gene lost 6 bases and the J gene lost 3 bases, with 6 bases spanning the gap. Looked up from germline, CDR1 is MDHEN and CDR2 is SYDVKM. The CDR3 spans 11 residues. CDR3 DNA sequence: TGTGCCAGCAGCCCCGACTACGAGCAGTACTTC. Its translation is CASSPDYEQYF.

This clone was counted only a few times. V gene TRBV28 combines with J gene TRBJ1-2; 9 nucleotides line up with TRBD1. Looked up from germline, CDR1 is MDHEN and CDR2 is SYDVKM. The length of the CDR3 is 14 residues. Trimming cost V 3 bases and J 5 bases; bases outside gene matches: 4. CDR3: CASSFGTGTYGYTF. The DNA for the CDR3 is TGTGCCAGCAGTTTTGGGACAGGGACTTATGGCTACACCTTC.

The chain links TRBV7-9 to TRBJ2-4, with no clear D. Germline lookup yields CDR1 SEHNR and CDR2 FQNEAQ (reference sequence). The germline V and J ends were trimmed by 1 base and 9 bases, with 10 bases remaining between them. The CDR3 spans 13 residues. The DNA of the CDR3 is TGTGCCAGCAGCTTAGAGGGCGCTGGCATTCAGTACTTC. Residues: CASSLEGAGIQYF.

The chain recombines TRBV7-2 with TRBJ1-2, with D possibly matching TRBD1 (5 bases). V lost 5 bases and J lost 3, with 13 bases in between. In germline, CDR1 is SGHTA, CDR2 FQGNSA. The CDR3 consists of 14 residues. This chain's CDR3 is CASSTETGYYGYTF. CDR3 sequence (DNA): TGTGCCAGCAGCACCGAAACAGGCTACTATGGCTACACCTTC.

This clone was seen only a few times. J is TRBJ1-1 and V is TRBV28; TRBD1 aligns across 9 bases. The length of the CDR3 is 12 residues. The V and J ends lost 7 bases and 6 bases, in that order; junction bases with no gene match: 3. In germline, CDR1 is MDHEN, CDR2 SYDVKM. CDR3: CASNRQGAEAFF. DNA for the CDR3: TGTGCCAGCAACCGACAGGGGGCTGAAGCTTTCTTT.

V gene TRBV5-1 combines with J gene TRBJ2-7; unclear D gene. CDR3 length: 13 residues. The V end was cut by 5 bases, the J end by 7 bases, with 16 bases between. Germline CDR1 and CDR2: SGHRS and YFSETQ. The chain's CDR3 is CASSSKAHLEQYF. The CDR3, as DNA: TGCGCCAGCAGTTCCAAGGCCCACCTGGAGCAGTACTTC.

This chain uses TRBV6-5 with TRBJ2-7, with D unclear. The CDR3 consists of 14 residues. Germline V gives CDR1 MNHEY, CDR2 SVGAGI. Trimming stripped 0 bases from V and 6 bases from J, with 12 bases between. The CDR3 nucleotides read TGTGCCAGCAGTTACTCGATAGTCGGCGGCGAGCAGTACTTC. It specifies CASSYSIVGGEQYF.